This T cell receptor beta chain was identified in a study of T cell responses to AZD1222 COVID-19 vaccine (dated by TCRdb to the early 2020s). Regarding the complete study: TCR sequencing was performed for roughly 250 trial participants, of whom 200 to 210 were given two doses of AZD1222 and some 26 were given two doses of MenACWY control vaccine. Trial participants were enrolled by age into subgroups of 18-55, 56-69 and 70-plus years, and around 140, 26 and 57 TCR-sequenced participants, respectively, were included in these subgroups. Broad study findings and their caveats: Only 5 to 7 AZD1222 recipients were SARS-CoV-2 seropositive at baseline, limiting conclusions about previously exposed vaccinees. CD4 TCRs associated with the vaccine covered the entire spike protein, and the dominant responses were in regions 160-218 and 743-854. Because no samples from the day 14 peak response were available, repertoires could be characterized only after the peak T cell response. After two AZD1222 doses, spike-specific TCR breadth and depth were significantly higher than at day 0 and than in MenACWY recipients. Epitopes outside the regions mutated in the B.1.351 and B.1.1.7 variants were reportedly recognized by nearly half of the unique spike-specific TCRs. Participants were mostly white British and included more females than males, and it was suggested by the authors that clonal diversity may have been underestimated. The 56-69-year group was small, and its depth increase did not reach significance, likely because of low power.

Regarding this clone: What this receptor recognizes is not known. The input lacks base qualities; no much larger clone sits a single base away.

Read against the paper, the sample's time point label means: baseline before first vaccination. In light of the paper, this sample's treatment or condition label describes: meningococcal conjugate vaccine given as trial control. The vaccinee samples were drawn from two UK trials, COV001 and COV002, one of which was a single-blind randomized controlled phase 2/3 trial testing AZD1222 (ChAdOx1 nCoV-19) in healthy adults. For TCRbeta chain sequencing, PBMC samples from trial participants were taken at day 0 and at day 28 after the second dose. The CDR3 sequence holds 16 residues, the cysteine and phenylalanine included. The CDR3 DNA has 48 bases and is translated from base 1. CDR1 and CDR2 were assigned from the germline V gene as SGHRS and YFSETQ. V ends up 4 bases short and J 1 base short, with an unmatched junction base count of 9. The CDR3 regions of human TCRbeta chains were analyzed by immunosequencing. Regarding the original processing steps: Repertoire TCRs were checked for matches against a reference library of SARS-CoV-2-specific TCRs that had been generated using the MIRA antigen-specificity platform. Breadth meant the fraction of unique TCRs that were SARS-CoV-2-associated, whereas depth meant the fraction of total T cells that were SARS-CoV-2-associated. Each spike-specific TCR was assigned to its reactive spike region and to a CD4 or CD8 class using the MIRA data. Log10-transformed breadth and depth values were compared by one-way ANOVA with Sidak's multiple comparisons tests. What TCRdb holds here is the immuneACCESS table cut down to in-frame rearrangements. Part of the clones is not present; checked against another copy, under half of the missing clones reflect an unresolved V gene, and the others are unexplained. Clone size and V and J calls were adopted from that table, with D and trimming inferred from the DNA. This sample gives approximately 140,000 clones in total; 75% to 95% of them show up just once. 2.5% to 3% of the sample goes to the ten largest clones.

The sequences come from peripheral blood, collected on day 0 of MenACWY control vaccination. The clonotype was recovered from an adult in good health. The chain joins TRBV5-1 to TRBJ1-1; 8 nucleotides in the junction match TRBD1. For the CDR3, the sequence is CASSQRQGPTNTEAFF. In nucleotides, the sequence is TGCGCCAGCAGCCAACGACAGGGGCCAACGAACACTGAAGCTTTCTTT.